Following are 7 T cell receptor beta chains from one sample sequenced in a study of cytomegalovirus exposure and HLA in healthy donors. The PCR contained 60 Vbeta and 13 Jbeta primers. Clones were sequenced by immunoSEQ multiplex PCR, and TCRdb holds only the in-frame ones, with some missing. The sample lists roughly 130,000 clones, about 73% occurring once. Sequenced input: PBMCs. Receptors originate from a middle-aged woman in good health and CMV-seropositive.

V and J are TRBV7-8 and TRBJ1-1, with 7 nucleotides matching TRBD1. CDR3 size: 15 residues. Trimming removed 1 base from V and 4 bases from J; junction bases left unmatched: 6. The germline CDR1 and CDR2 sequences are SGHVS and FQNEAQ. CDR3 region: CASSLGQGLGTEAFF. As DNA, the CDR3 is TGTGCCAGCAGCTTAGGACAGGGCTTGGGCACTGAAGCTTTCTTT.

This sequence joins TRBV28 and TRBJ1-5, with 8 positions matching TRBD1. Germline CDR1 is MDHEN and CDR2 is SYDVKM. The length of the CDR3 is 16 residues. V trimming: 6 bases; J trimming: 2 bases; junction bases outside the gene matches: 9. The CDR3 nucleotides read TGTGCCAGCAGCGGACAGGGCCTGGGGGGCAATCAGCCCCAGCATTTT. Translated: CASSGQGLGGNQPQHF.

This chain uses TRBV10-1 with TRBJ1-3, with D possibly TRBD1 on 6 matching bases. CDR1 and CDR2 (germline): WNHNN, SYGVQD (reference sequence). Trimming removed 6 bases at V and 0 bases at J, with 24 bases between. The CDR3 has 19 amino acids. The CDR3 coding sequence is TGCGCCAGCAGACGCGACTCCCTAGGGGGGGCGGACTCTGGAAACACCATATATTTT. Amino acids: CASRRDSLGGADSGNTIYF.

This chain connects TRBV19 to TRBJ2-6; unclear D gene. Trimming removed 5 bases from V and 0 bases from J, with 11 bases in between. CDR3 length: 16 amino acids. Germline loops: CDR1 LNHDA, CDR2 SQIVND (reference sequence). The CDR3 DNA sequence: TGTGCCAGTAGTGTCCCTCAGTTCTCTGGGGCCAACGTCCTGACTTTC. It yields the protein CASSVPQFSGANVLTF.

The J gene is TRBJ1-3, the V gene TRBV5-4, with D possibly being TRBD1 (5 bases). Trimming removed 4 bases from V and 0 bases from J, with 17 bases in between. The germline V gene encodes CDR1 SGHNT and CDR2 YYREEE (reference sequence). This CDR3 contains 17 residues. The CDR3 loop reads CASSQEPRQFSGNTIYF. The CDR3 DNA is TGTGCCAGCAGCCAAGAACCCCGACAGTTCTCTGGAAACACCATATATTTT.

This chain uses TRBV7-3 with TRBJ2-6, with 9 positions matching TRBD2. Germline V gene data show CDR1 as SGHTA and CDR2 as FQGTGA. The trim removed 5 bases at V and 3 bases at J, leaving 8 bases unmatched. This CDR3 spans 17 amino acids. The CDR3 sequence: CASSLHLAGVGANVLTF. The CDR3 nucleotides are TGTGCCAGCAGCCTGCATTTAGCGGGAGTTGGGGCCAACGTCCTGACTTTC.

The genes are TRBV28 and TRBJ2-3; 12 bases match TRBD2. Germline-derived CDR1 and CDR2 are MDHEN and SYDVKM. There are 16 residues in the CDR3. Losses at the gene ends were 6 bases for V and 3 bases for J; bases not matched to a gene: 7. The DNA for the CDR3 is TGTGCCAGCAGCGGACTAGCGGGATTTGTTACAGATACGCAGTATTTT. Translating gives CASSGLAGFVTDTQYF.